This T cell receptor beta chain is from a study of T cell responses to AZD1222 COVID-19 vaccine. Profiling relied on immunoSEQ multiplex PCR, and the TCRdb table lists in-frame clones only, not all of them. The sample comprises approximately 100,000 clones, 85% to 90% of which are singletons, and around 3.2% rests with the top ten. Study results and caveats: An increase in Spike-specific TCR breadth and depth was observed after two AZD1222 doses. With dominance at 160-218 and 743-854, vaccine-associated CD4 TCRs spanned spike.

The V end was cut by 6 bases, the J end by 7 bases, with 15 bases between. The CDR3 is 13 residues long. With respect to this clone: Its antigen is not known.

Here the sequenced sample was peripheral blood, taken on day 0 of AZD1222 vaccination. This TCR was recovered from an adult in good health. This chain links TRBV12-3 or TRBV12-4 with TRBJ1-1; D is perhaps TRBD1 (5 bases). The CDR3 DNA reads TGTGCCAGCAGCCTTTTGTCAGGGCTTGAAGCTTTCTTT. This translates into CASSLLSGLEAFF.